The 13 T cell receptor beta chains reported below all come from one sample, sequenced in a study of OX40 agonist ivuxolimab in advanced cancers. The repertoire was sequenced with immunoSEQ multiplex PCR; TCRdb's copy has only in-frame clones and lacks some. In the table there are 90,000 or so clones, over 75% of which are singletons. The specimen comprised CD4+ or CD8+ T cells sorted from blood, sampled in a trial of the OX40 agonist ivuxolimab. The receptors here all came from an adult with an advanced solid tumor such as melanoma, head and neck, liver or kidney cancer.

This clone was detected only once. This chain uses TRBV13 with TRBJ2-1, with TRBD2 matching 9 bases. Germline V gene data show CDR1 as PRHDT and CDR2 as FYEKMQ (reference sequence). The ends lost 5 bases at V and 4 bases at J; junction bases unmatched: 6. CDR3 size: 15 residues. The CDR3, as DNA: TGTGCCAGCAGCAGACTAGCGGAAATATACAATGAGCAGTTCTTC. The encoded protein is CASSRLAEIYNEQFF.

In the case of this clone: Other DNA sequences in the same sample also yield this CDR3. This chain joins TRBV28 and TRBJ1-5; D might be TRBD1 (5 bases). V lost 4 bases and J 0 bases, leaving 7 bases between the germline ends. The CDR3 is 14 residues long. The germline V gene has CDR1 MDHEN and CDR2 SYDVKM. The CDR3 bases are TGTGCCAGCAGTTGGGGGAATAGCAATCAGCCCCAGCATTTT. Its translation: CASSWGNSNQPQHF.

The V gene is TRBV5-8, the J gene TRBJ2-1; D ambiguous. In germline, CDR1 is SGHTS, CDR2 YDEGEE. The CDR3 loop spans 15 amino acids. V dropped 0 bases and J dropped 6 bases, with 13 bases sitting between them. CDR3 nucleotides: TGTGCCAGCAGCTTGGGAGGTAGCCACCTCAATGAGCAGTTCTTC. It specifies CASSLGGSHLNEQFF. The complete variable domain, with remaining parts taken from reference TRBV5-8 and TRBJ2-1, reads EAGVTQSPTHLIKTRGQQATLRCSPISGHTSVYWYQQALGLGLQFLLWYDEGEERNRGNFPPRFSGRQFPNYSSELNVNALELEDSALYLCASSLGGSHLNEQFFGPGTRLTVL.

J is TRBJ1-4 and V is TRBV5-6; 10 nucleotides agree with TRBD1. This CDR3 is built from 14 residues. Germline CDR1 is SGHDT and CDR2 is YYEEEE. Trimming at V came to 3 bases and at J to 8 bases, leaving 4 bases not matched to a gene. CDR3 DNA: TGTGCCAGCAGCTGGGGACAGGGGCGCGAAAAACTGTTTTTT. Amino acids: CASSWGQGREKLFF.

DNA for the CDR3: TGTGCCAGCAGCCGACAGGGGGCCTCCTACGAGCAGTACTTC. This translates into CASSRQGASYEQYF. This chain joins TRBV7-9 and TRBJ2-7; 10 bases agree with TRBD1. V gave up 5 bases and J gave up 0 bases; unmatched junction bases: 1. This CDR3 is built from 14 residues. Germline-derived CDR1 and CDR2 are SEHNR and FQNEAQ (reference sequence). Full variable domain (rest looked up from reference TRBV7-9 and TRBJ2-7): DTGVSQNPRHKITKRGQNVTFRCDPISEHNRLYWYRQTLGQGPEFLTYFQNEAQLEKSRLLSDRFSAERPKGSFSTLEIQRTEQGDSAMYLCASSRQGASYEQYFGPGTRLTVT.

The CDR3: CASSGSQGATGELFF. In DNA, the CDR3 is TGTGCCAGCAGTGGGTCACAGGGGGCGACCGGGGAGCTGTTTTTT. The chain links TRBV25-1 to TRBJ2-2, with 9 bases fitting TRBD1. The CDR3 has 15 residues. CDR1 and CDR2 (germline): MGHDK, SYGVNS. Trimming removed 4 bases from V and 5 bases from J; junction bases left unmatched: 5. Full variable domain (remainder filled in from reference TRBV25-1 and TRBJ2-2): EADIYQTPRYLVIGTGKKITLECSQTMGHDKMYWYQQDPGMELHLIHYSYGVNSTEKGDLSSESTVSRIRTEHFPLTLESARPSHTSQYLCASSGSQGATGELFFGEGSRLTVL.

The V call is TRBV15, the J call TRBJ2-7; 7 bases align to TRBD1. Germline V gene lookup returns CDR1 LNHNV and CDR2 YYDKDF (reference sequence). The CDR3 consists of 14 residues. V lost 1 base to trimming and J lost 4 bases; unmatched junction nucleotides: 4. Here the CDR3 reads CATSRGQGPYEQYF. CDR3 nucleotide sequence: TGTGCCACCAGCAGAGGACAGGGCCCTTACGAGCAGTACTTC.

A word on this clone: Other nucleotide sequences from this sample produce the same CDR3. This rearrangement joins TRBV28 to TRBJ1-5; no definite D call. Germline V gene sequence: CDR1 MDHEN, CDR2 SYDVKM. The CDR3 consists of 14 residues. V was shortened by 4 bases and J by 0 bases, with 7 bases between the two germline ends. The CDR3 sequence is CASSWGNSNQPQHF. The CDR3 bases are TGTGCCAGCAGTTGGGGAAATAGCAATCAGCCCCAGCATTTT. Drawing the rest from reference TRBV28 and TRBJ1-5, the complete variable domain is DVKVTQSSRYLVKRTGEKVFLECVQDMDHENMFWYRQDPGLGLRLIYFSYDVKMKEKGDIPEGYSVSREKKERFSLILESASTNQTSMYLCASSWGNSNQPQHFGDGTRLSIL.

The chain links TRBV11-3 to TRBJ2-5; D may correspond to TRBD1 or TRBD2 (5 bases each). Trimming shortened V by 0 bases and J by 3 bases, and 17 bases separated the two germline ends. This CDR3 spans 17 amino acids. Germline V lookup: CDR1 SGHNT, CDR2 YENEEA. The CDR3 region is CASSLDSPGRGEETQYF. The CDR3 nucleotides are TGTGCCAGCAGCTTAGATTCCCCAGGGAGAGGGGAAGAGACCCAGTACTTC. Based on the CDR3 plus reference TRBV11-3 and TRBJ2-5, the full variable domain is EAGVVQSPRYKIIEKKQPVAFWCNPISGHNTLYWYLQNLGQGPELLIRYENEEAVDDSQLPKDRFSAERLKGVDSTLKIQPAELGDSAVYLCASSLDSPGRGEETQYFGPGTRLLVL.

The chain couples TRBV4-2 to TRBJ2-7; D not certain. Trimming removed 0 bases at V and 1 base at J, with 7 bases between. There are 14 residues in the CDR3. The V gene's germline CDR1 is LGHNA and CDR2 YNFKEQ. The CDR3 protein is CASSQDQTSYEQYF. CDR3 DNA sequence: TGTGCCAGCAGCCAAGATCAGACATCCTACGAGCAGTACTTC.

The V gene is TRBV27, the J gene TRBJ2-7; D is perhaps TRBD2 (5 bases). Trimming shortened V by 3 bases and J by 4 bases, and 13 bases separated the two germline ends. CDR3 length: 14 amino acids. CDR1 and CDR2 from the germline V gene are MNHEY and SMNVEV (reference sequence). CDR3 DNA sequence: TGTGCCAGCAGTTTCCGGGAAGGTGGGTACGAGCAGTACTTC. It specifies CASSFREGGYEQYF.

The V call is TRBV28, the J call TRBJ2-1; 11 positions agree with TRBD2. The CDR3 extends over 19 amino acids. J gave up 0 bases and V 5 bases, and 12 bases lay outside the gene matches. Germline V gene sequence: CDR1 MDHEN, CDR2 SYDVKM. The CDR3 DNA reads as TGTGCCAGCAGTCCCTCCGGGACTAGCGGCCTTTTCTCCTACAATGAGCAGTTCTTC. Translating it yields CASSPSGTSGLFSYNEQFF.

The chain is built from TRBV5-1 and TRBJ1-2, with 7 bases fitting TRBD1. The CDR3 has 16 amino acids. Germline values: CDR1 SGHRS, CDR2 YFSETQ. V shed 1 base, J shed 2 bases, and the junction held 8 bases outside the gene matches. CDR3 loop: CASSLIGDSVNYGYTF. CDR3 nucleotides: TGCGCCAGCAGCTTGATAGGGGACAGTGTCAACTATGGCTACACCTTC.